This is a list of T cell receptor beta chains from one sample in a study of blood T cell repertoires in COVID-19. The repertoire was sequenced with immunoSEQ multiplex PCR; TCRdb's copy has only in-frame clones and lacks some. There are about 140,000 clones in the sample; roughly 85% occur only once, and around 3.2% lies in the top ten. The sequenced sample consisted of PBMCs or T cells enriched from blood (not recorded which). These receptors all stem from a woman between 50 and 59 years old who had recovered from COVID-19. Both conserved end residues are part of each CDR3. A D gene is named only where the DNA matches it firmly. A clone size is listed for some rows: how often the clone was seen (once, few, many), or a class if it is expanded.

size: -
D: TRBD2
J: TRBJ2-5
V: TRBV5-4
DNA: TGTGCCAGCAGCGAGACTAGCGGAATCCAAGAGACCCAGTACTTC
CDR3: CASSETSGIQETQYF

size: medium-sized
D: -
J: TRBJ2-3
V: TRBV27
DNA: TGTGCCAGCAGTTTATCGAGAGATACGCAGTATTTT
CDR3: CASSLSRDTQYF

size: -
D: TRBD1
J: TRBJ1-2
V: TRBV19
DNA: TGTGCCAGTAGGGGCGGGACAGGCGTTTATGGCTACACCTTC
CDR3: CASRGGTGVYGYTF

size: -
D: TRBD1
J: TRBJ1-5
V: TRBV6-5
DNA: TGTGCCAGCAGTTACCGGACAGGGGGCAATCAGCCCCAGCATTTT
CDR3: CASSYRTGGNQPQHF

size: -
D: -
J: TRBJ1-3
V: TRBV28
DNA: TGTGCCAGCGGAGATTATTCTGGAAACACCATATATTTT
CDR3: CASGDYSGNTIYF

size: -
D: TRBD1
J: TRBJ1-4
V: TRBV27
DNA: TGTGCCAGCAGTTCTCACGGGACAGGACATGAAAAACTGTTTTTT
CDR3: CASSSHGTGHEKLFF

size: -
D: -
J: TRBJ1-1
V: TRBV11-2
DNA: TGTGCCAGCAGCCGAGGAGGGATAATGAACACTGAAGCTTTCTTT
CDR3: CASSRGGIMNTEAFF

size: -
D: -
J: TRBJ1-1
V: TRBV5-4
DNA: TGTGCCAGCAGCCCGGGGTTGGGGGGCACTGAAGCTTTCTTT
CDR3: CASSPGLGGTEAFF

size: -
D: TRBD1
J: TRBJ2-7
V: TRBV5-4
DNA: TGTGCCAGCAGCTTGGACTGGGACAGTGGAAACCGCGAGCAGTACTTC
CDR3: CASSLDWDSGNREQYF

size: -
D: TRBD1
J: TRBJ1-1
V: TRBV12-5
DNA: TGTGCTAGTGGTCCCCCCCTGGGACAGGTGGGTGGTTTCTTT
CDR3: CASGPPLGQVGGFF

size: -
D: -
J: TRBJ1-2
V: TRBV3-1/TRBV3-2
DNA: TGTGCCAGCAGCCATTGGGACAAAAATATCTATGGCTACACCTTC
CDR3: CASSHWDKNIYGYTF

size: -
D: TRBD2
J: TRBJ2-1
V: TRBV11-2
DNA: TGTGCCAGCCAAGCTAGCGGCACCTACAATGAGCAGTTCTTC
CDR3: CASQASGTYNEQFF

size: -
D: TRBD1
J: TRBJ1-4
V: TRBV5-6
DNA: TGTGCCAGCAGCTTGGGCTGGACAGGGGATGAAAAACTGTTTTTT
CDR3: CASSLGWTGDEKLFF

size: -
D: TRBD2
J: TRBJ2-2
V: TRBV3-1/TRBV3-2
DNA: TGTGCCAGCAGCCAGGCCAAGCGGGAATCGGCCGGGGAGCTGTTTTTT
CDR3: CASSQAKRESAGELFF

size: -
D: -
J: TRBJ2-6
V: TRBV5-1
DNA: TGCGCCAGCACTGGAGTCTCTGGGGCCAACGTCCTGACTTTC
CDR3: CASTGVSGANVLTF